The clone carrying this TCR beta chain was seen a single time. The CDR3 extends over 17 amino acids. Germline trimming cut 5 bases from V and 5 bases from J; bases unmatched to any gene: 8. Germline lookup yields CDR1 SGHTA and CDR2 FQGTGA. The protocol was immunoSEQ multiplex PCR, while the TCRdb copy is restricted to in-frame clones and leaves out a portion. This repertoire shows tens of thousands of clones, 90% to 95% found once; its top ten account for about 10%. The sample belongs to a study of blood T cell repertoires in COVID-19. Sample: peripheral blood. This clonotype originated in a woman aged 80 or over with acute or convalescent COVID-19. V usage is TRBV7-3 and J usage is TRBJ2-1; TRBD2 matches at 14 bases. This chain's CDR3 is CASSPGGLAGVNNEQFF. The DNA for the CDR3 is TGTGCCAGCAGCCCAGGGGGACTAGCGGGAGTTAACAATGAGCAGTTCTTC.